Listed below are T cell receptor beta chains from one sample, sequenced in a study of CD8 T cells in Susac syndrome. TCRdb called the immunoSEQ multiplex PCR reads again in MiXCR, with one record for every CDR3 protein. The sample yields about 300,000 distinct CDR3 sequences, approximately 91% seen once. Sequences were obtained from CD8+ T cells from PBMCs. These receptors all stem from a human donor with multiple sclerosis. Each CDR3 is given with its conserved first and last residue. The D gene is left open where the match is weak. The size entry is marked missing in some rows and otherwise reads once, few, many or a size class.

J gene: TRBJ2-3; D gene: TRBD2; clone size: once; V gene: TRBV25-1; CDR3 protein: CASSDPGGKAGILTDTQYF; CDR3 DNA: TGTGCCAGCAGCGACCCCGGGGGGAAGGCCGGGATCCTCACAGATACGCAGTATTTT
J gene: TRBJ1-2; D gene: NA; clone size: NA; V gene: TRBV19; CDR3 protein: CASRGVDRRSYGYTF; CDR3 DNA: TGTGCCAGTAGGGGGGTCGACAGAAGATCCTATGGCTACACCTTC
J gene: TRBJ2-3; D gene: NA; clone size: NA; V gene: TRBV5-5; CDR3 protein: CASSEDDSVGTDTQYF; CDR3 DNA: TGTGCCAGCAGCGAGGACGATTCTGTTGGCACAGATACGCAGTATTTT
J gene: TRBJ1-5; D gene: TRBD1; clone size: NA; V gene: TRBV5-8; CDR3 protein: CASSSVGTGFNQPQHF; CDR3 DNA: TGTGCCAGCAGCTCTGTGGGGACAGGTTTCAATCAGCCCCAGCATTTT
J gene: TRBJ2-1; D gene: NA; clone size: NA; V gene: TRBV7-9; CDR3 protein: CASSLEFF; CDR3 DNA: TGTGCCAGCAGCTTAGAGTTCTTC
J gene: TRBJ2-2; D gene: TRBD2; clone size: NA; V gene: TRBV4-2; CDR3 protein: CASSQAGLAATGELFF; CDR3 DNA: TGTGCCAGCAGCCAGGCGGGACTAGCGGCCACCGGGGAGCTGTTTTTT
J gene: TRBJ2-7; D gene: NA; clone size: once; V gene: TRBV13; CDR3 protein: CASSLGNFHEQYF; CDR3 DNA: TGTGCCAGCAGCTTAGGAAACTTCCACGAGCAGTACTTC
J gene: TRBJ1-1; D gene: NA; clone size: NA; V gene: TRBV7-9; CDR3 protein: CASSLVGGAGTEAFF; CDR3 DNA: TGTGCCAGCAGCTTAGTCGGAGGGGCCGGCACTGAAGCTTTCTTT
J gene: TRBJ1-5; D gene: TRBD1; clone size: NA; V gene: TRBV27; CDR3 protein: CASSFQGDYNQPQHF; CDR3 DNA: TGTGCCAGCAGTTTTCAGGGGGATTACAATCAGCCCCAGCATTTT
J gene: TRBJ2-3; D gene: NA; clone size: NA; V gene: TRBV6-5; CDR3 protein: CASSYSWSPTDTQYF; CDR3 DNA: TGTGCCAGCAGTTACTCGTGGAGTCCCACAGATACGCAGTATTTT
J gene: TRBJ2-6; D gene: NA; clone size: once; V gene: TRBV27; CDR3 protein: CASSMRVWPGANVLTF; CDR3 DNA: TGTGCCAGCAGCATGAGAGTGTGGCCTGGGGCCAACGTCCTGACTTTC
J gene: TRBJ1-5; D gene: NA; clone size: NA; V gene: TRBV7-9; CDR3 protein: CASSFFVSGGKNQPQHF; CDR3 DNA: TGTGCCAGCAGCTTTTTTGTCTCGGGGGGAAAAAATCAGCCCCAGCATTTT
J gene: TRBJ2-2; D gene: NA; clone size: NA; V gene: TRBV20-1; CDR3 protein: CSATTGLGTGELFF; CDR3 DNA: TGCAGTGCTACCACAGGGCTGGGCACCGGGGAGCTGTTTTTT
J gene: TRBJ2-3; D gene: NA; clone size: NA; V gene: TRBV20-1; CDR3 protein: CSAGPLGKWADTQYF; CDR3 DNA: TGCAGTGCTGGGCCTCTGGGAAAATGGGCAGATACGCAGTATTTT
J gene: TRBJ2-2; D gene: NA; clone size: few; V gene: TRBV7-9; CDR3 protein: CASSGTIDTGELFF; CDR3 DNA: TGTGCCAGCAGCGGGACAATCGACACCGGGGAGCTGTTTTTT
J gene: TRBJ1-6; D gene: NA; clone size: NA; V gene: TRBV7-9; CDR3 protein: CASSSTELGGRGSPLHF; CDR3 DNA: TGTGCCAGCAGCTCCACAGAGCTCGGGGGAAGGGGTTCACCCCTCCACTTT
J gene: TRBJ2-3; D gene: NA; clone size: NA; V gene: TRBV6-6; CDR3 protein: CASSYPAGPDTQYF; CDR3 DNA: TGTGCCAGCAGTTACCCGGCGGGGCCAGATACGCAGTATTTT
J gene: TRBJ1-1; D gene: NA; clone size: once; V gene: TRBV12-5; CDR3 protein: CASGYTGMNTEAFF; CDR3 DNA: TGTGCTAGTGGTTATACAGGGATGAACACTGAAGCTTTCTTT
J gene: TRBJ2-1; D gene: TRBD1; clone size: NA; V gene: TRBV27; CDR3 protein: CASSITGGNEQFF; CDR3 DNA: TGTGCCAGCAGTATAACAGGGGGCAATGAGCAGTTCTTC
J gene: TRBJ1-5; D gene: TRBD1; clone size: NA; V gene: TRBV12-3/TRBV12-4; CDR3 protein: CASSLGQALNQPQHF; CDR3 DNA: TGTGCCAGCAGTCTCGGACAGGCCCTAAATCAACCCCAGCATTTT
J gene: TRBJ1-2; D gene: NA; clone size: NA; V gene: TRBV30; CDR3 protein: CAWSPVTGISYGYTF; CDR3 DNA: TGTGCCTGGAGTCCGGTCACAGGGATAAGCTATGGCTACACCTTC
J gene: TRBJ1-2; D gene: NA; clone size: once; V gene: TRBV19; CDR3 protein: CASSIGGDGYTF; CDR3 DNA: TGTGCCAGTAGTATTGGAGGGGACGGCTACACCTTC
J gene: TRBJ2-7; D gene: NA; clone size: NA; V gene: TRBV28; CDR3 protein: CASSLFRGYAYEQYF; CDR3 DNA: TGTGCCAGCAGTTTATTTAGAGGGTACGCCTACGAGCAGTACTTC
J gene: TRBJ2-5; D gene: NA; clone size: NA; V gene: TRBV28; CDR3 protein: CASQVQGSPETQYF; CDR3 DNA: TGTGCCAGCCAGGTTCAGGGTTCTCCAGAGACCCAGTACTTC
J gene: TRBJ2-5; D gene: TRBD2; clone size: NA; V gene: TRBV5-4; CDR3 protein: CASTEFLAGVQETQYF; CDR3 DNA: TGTGCCAGCACCGAATTCCTAGCGGGGGTTCAAGAGACCCAGTACTTC
J gene: TRBJ2-7; D gene: NA; clone size: NA; V gene: TRBV7-6; CDR3 protein: CASSLSGDLYEQYF; CDR3 DNA: TGTGCCAGCAGCTTATCAGGGGACCTATACGAGCAGTACTTC
J gene: TRBJ1-2; D gene: NA; clone size: NA; V gene: TRBV12-3/TRBV12-4; CDR3 protein: CASRSGTRVRYTF; CDR3 DNA: TGTGCCAGCAGGTCCGGGACTAGGGTCCGCTACACCTTC
J gene: TRBJ2-1; D gene: TRBD1; clone size: NA; V gene: TRBV7-9; CDR3 protein: CASSWDSYHNEQFF; CDR3 DNA: TGTGCCAGCAGCTGGGACAGTTACCACAATGAGCAGTTCTTC
J gene: TRBJ2-1; D gene: TRBD2; clone size: NA; V gene: TRBV9; CDR3 protein: CASSVSGTGYNEQFF; CDR3 DNA: TGTGCCAGCAGCGTTAGCGGGACGGGCTACAATGAGCAGTTCTTC
J gene: TRBJ1-3; D gene: NA; clone size: NA; V gene: TRBV7-9; CDR3 protein: CASSSGLGNTIYF; CDR3 DNA: TGTGCCAGCAGCTCGGGACTGGGAAACACCATATATTTT
J gene: TRBJ2-7; D gene: NA; clone size: NA; V gene: TRBV10-3; CDR3 protein: CAISEDGYEQYF; CDR3 DNA: TGTGCCATCAGTGAGGACGGCTACGAGCAGTACTTC
J gene: TRBJ2-2; D gene: NA; clone size: NA; V gene: TRBV27; CDR3 protein: CASSLYTNTGELFF; CDR3 DNA: TGTGCCAGCTCCCTATACACCAACACCGGGGAGCTGTTTTTT
J gene: TRBJ2-3; D gene: NA; clone size: NA; V gene: TRBV24-1; CDR3 protein: CATSDPRTSTDTQYF; CDR3 DNA: TGTGCCACCAGTGATCCGCGGACTAGCACAGATACGCAGTATTTT
J gene: TRBJ2-7; D gene: TRBD1; clone size: few; V gene: TRBV28; CDR3 protein: CASSLTGTGTEQYF; CDR3 DNA: TGTGCCAGCAGTTTAACCGGGACAGGGACCGAGCAGTACTTC
J gene: TRBJ1-2; D gene: NA; clone size: NA; V gene: TRBV5-4; CDR3 protein: CASSPTDGDYGYTF; CDR3 DNA: TGTGCCAGCAGCCCGACGGACGGGGACTATGGCTACACCTTC
J gene: TRBJ2-2; D gene: TRBD2; clone size: NA; V gene: TRBV12-3/TRBV12-4; CDR3 protein: CASSWTSGNTGELFF; CDR3 DNA: TGTGCCAGCAGTTGGACTAGCGGGAACACCGGGGAGCTGTTTTTT
J gene: TRBJ1-2; D gene: TRBD1; clone size: NA; V gene: TRBV6-2/TRBV6-3; CDR3 protein: CASSAADRDGGYTF; CDR3 DNA: TGTGCCAGCAGTGCGGCGGACAGGGATGGTGGCTACACCTTC
J gene: TRBJ1-5; D gene: TRBD1; clone size: NA; V gene: TRBV20-1; CDR3 protein: CSARQGSKPQHF; CDR3 DNA: TGCAGTGCTCGACAGGGGAGTAAGCCCCAGCATTTT
J gene: TRBJ2-2; D gene: NA; clone size: NA; V gene: TRBV6-6; CDR3 protein: CASSSRVDGELFF; CDR3 DNA: TGTGCCAGCAGTTCCAGGGTGGACGGGGAGCTGTTTTTT
J gene: TRBJ2-7; D gene: NA; clone size: NA; V gene: TRBV7-2; CDR3 protein: CASSKGVGYEQYF; CDR3 DNA: TGTGCCAGCAGCAAAGGAGTAGGCTACGAGCAGTACTTC
J gene: TRBJ2-1; D gene: TRBD2; clone size: NA; V gene: TRBV19; CDR3 protein: CASSMAGLAGVNEQFF; CDR3 DNA: TGTGCCAGTAGTATGGCTGGACTAGCGGGAGTCAATGAGCAGTTCTTC
J gene: TRBJ2-7; D gene: NA; clone size: NA; V gene: TRBV12-3/TRBV12-4; CDR3 protein: CASSLGTLIYEQYF; CDR3 DNA: TGTGCCAGCAGTTTAGGGACCTTAATCTACGAGCAGTACTTC
J gene: TRBJ2-2; D gene: NA; clone size: NA; V gene: TRBV28; CDR3 protein: CASSLTTGLHTGELFF; CDR3 DNA: TGTGCCAGCAGTCTAACTACAGGGTTGCACACCGGGGAGCTGTTTTTT
J gene: TRBJ2-7; D gene: NA; clone size: few; V gene: TRBV4-1; CDR3 protein: CASSQDDSGPYEQYF; CDR3 DNA: TGCGCCAGCAGCCAAGATGATTCCGGACCCTACGAGCAGTACTTC
J gene: TRBJ2-1; D gene: NA; clone size: NA; V gene: TRBV28; CDR3 protein: CASSRLWGNNEQFF; CDR3 DNA: TGTGCCAGCAGTCGCCTCTGGGGGAACAATGAGCAGTTCTTC
J gene: TRBJ1-5; D gene: NA; clone size: NA; V gene: TRBV5-8; CDR3 protein: CASRERAGLNQPQHF; CDR3 DNA: TGTGCCAGCAGGGAGAGGGCCGGCTTAAATCAGCCCCAGCATTTT
J gene: TRBJ1-1; D gene: NA; clone size: NA; V gene: TRBV6-1; CDR3 protein: CASARGEAFF; CDR3 DNA: TGTGCCAGCGCCCGCGGCGAAGCTTTCTTT
J gene: TRBJ1-4; D gene: NA; clone size: NA; V gene: TRBV7-2; CDR3 protein: CASSPNEKLFF; CDR3 DNA: TGTGCCAGCAGCCCTAATGAAAAACTGTTTTTT
J gene: TRBJ2-7; D gene: TRBD1; clone size: once; V gene: TRBV7-9; CDR3 protein: CASSLPSQDRGAYEQYF; CDR3 DNA: TGTGCCAGCAGCTTACCCTCGCAGGACAGGGGGGCCTACGAGCAGTACTTC
J gene: TRBJ2-2; D gene: TRBD1; clone size: NA; V gene: TRBV11-2; CDR3 protein: CASSSRNRGNTGELFF; CDR3 DNA: TGTGCCAGCAGCTCCCGCAACAGGGGGAACACCGGGGAGCTGTTTTTT
J gene: TRBJ1-2; D gene: NA; clone size: NA; V gene: TRBV7-2; CDR3 protein: CASVHRGTYSYTF; CDR3 DNA: TGTGCCAGCGTACACCGGGGCACCTATAGCTACACCTTC
J gene: TRBJ1-4; D gene: TRBD1; clone size: NA; V gene: TRBV12-3/TRBV12-4; CDR3 protein: CASTAGQMGEKLFF; CDR3 DNA: TGTGCCAGCACCGCGGGACAGATGGGCGAAAAACTGTTTTTT
J gene: TRBJ2-2; D gene: TRBD2; clone size: once; V gene: TRBV11-1; CDR3 protein: CASSPAGVAGGTGELFF; CDR3 DNA: TGTGCCAGCAGCCCAGCGGGAGTAGCGGGGGGCACCGGGGAGCTGTTTTTT
J gene: TRBJ2-5; D gene: TRBD1; clone size: NA; V gene: TRBV6-2/TRBV6-3; CDR3 protein: CASSQNLGQGWDQETQYF; CDR3 DNA: TGTGCCAGCAGTCAAAACCTTGGACAGGGATGGGACCAAGAGACCCAGTACTTC
J gene: TRBJ1-2; D gene: NA; clone size: NA; V gene: TRBV20-1; CDR3 protein: CSARAPLGLGGYTF; CDR3 DNA: TGCAGTGCTAGAGCTCCGTTGGGACTCGGAGGCTACACCTTC